The rows below give T cell receptor beta chains drawn from one sample of a study of Graves' ophthalmopathy and Graves' hyperthyroidism. TCRdb itself ran the multiplex PCR reads through MiXCR, one entry per CDR3 protein. This table has roughly 600,000 distinct CDR3 sequences, roughly 39% appearing once. Sequences were obtained from peripheral blood or thyroid tissue (not recorded which). The receptors come from an adult man with Graves' hyperthyroidism. Each CDR3 is given with its conserved first and last residue. D genes are given only for firm matches. Size is omitted from some rows. Given values are once, few, many or a class for expanded clones.

CDR3 length,clone size,V gene,J gene,D gene,CDR3 DNA,CDR3 protein
18,few,TRBV6-2/TRBV6-3,TRBJ2-7,TRBD2,TGTGCCAGCAGCCTCGGACTAGCGGGACTCGCCGCCCTTTACGAGCAGTACTTC,CASSLGLAGLAALYEQYF
15,many,TRBV11-2,TRBJ2-6,-,TGTGCCAGCAGCTATACGTCCTCTGGGGCCAACGTCCTGACTTTC,CASSYTSSGANVLTF
13,many,TRBV29-1,TRBJ2-2,-,TGCAGCGTTGGCTACCCGGGGGCCGGGGAGCTGTTTTTT,CSVGYPGAGELFF
15,many,TRBV9,TRBJ1-1,TRBD1,TGTGCCAGCAGCGTAGATGGGACAGGAGGAACTGAAGCTTTCTTT,CASSVDGTGGTEAFF
14,-,TRBV20-1,TRBJ2-1,TRBD2,TGCAGTGCCCTCGGACTAGCGGGAGGGAATGAGCAGTTCTTC,CSALGLAGGNEQFF
14,few,TRBV2,TRBJ1-1,TRBD1,TGTGCCAGCAGGGGTGACAGGGCGAACACTGAAGCTTTCTTT,CASRGDRANTEAFF
15,-,TRBV9,TRBJ2-1,-,TGTGCCAGCAGCTCTAGCAGGAGAGGAGGCAATGAGCAGTTCTTC,CASSSSRRGGNEQFF
13,few,TRBV30,TRBJ2-7,TRBD2,TGTGCCTGGAGCGGACTAGGAGGGCACGAGCAGTACTTC,CAWSGLGGHEQYF
15,-,TRBV19,TRBJ2-7,TRBD1,TGTGCCAGTAGTACCGACAGGGGAATTTCCTACGAGCAGTACTTC,CASSTDRGISYEQYF
15,many,TRBV7-9,TRBJ1-1,TRBD1,TGTGCCAGCAGCTTAGAGGGACAGGGGAACACTGAAGCTTTCTTT,CASSLEGQGNTEAFF
17,-,TRBV5-1,TRBJ2-3,-,TGCGCCAGCAGCTTGGTAGCGCTGATTACTAGCACAGATACGCAGTATTTT,CASSLVALITSTDTQYF
15,once,TRBV20-1,TRBJ1-5,-,TGCAGTGCAAGGTCTACATGGAGAGGGGATCAGCCCCAGCATTTT,CSARSTWRGDQPQHF
15,few,TRBV24-1,TRBJ2-7,-,TGTGCCACCAGTGATTCGAAGACAGGTGTCTACGAGCAGTACTTC,CATSDSKTGVYEQYF
12,many,TRBV29-1,TRBJ1-3,-,TGCAGCGTGCTCCGCTCTGGAAACACCATATATTTT,CSVLRSGNTIYF
13,many,TRBV2,TRBJ1-4,-,TGTGCCAGCACGGGGGACTTTAATGAAAAACTGTTTTTT,CASTGDFNEKLFF
13,many,TRBV7-9,TRBJ1-1,-,TGTGCCAGCAGCTTAGGCATAAACACTGAAGCTTTCTTT,CASSLGINTEAFF
12,many,TRBV24-1,TRBJ1-2,-,TGTGCCACCAGTGACGTAGGGGCTGGCTACACCTTC,CATSDVGAGYTF
13,many,TRBV20-1,TRBJ2-7,-,TGCAGTGGGGGTCCAATCCTTAACCACGAGCAGTACTTC,CSGGPILNHEQYF